The sequence of this TCR beta chain was determined in a study of T cells in Graves' hyperthyroidism and ophthalmopathy. J gave up 5 bases and V 6 bases, and 9 bases lay outside the gene matches. Germline V CDR1 and CDR2: SNHLY, FYNNEI. The CDR3 is made up of 14 amino acids. Many counts were recorded for this clonotype. TCR beta CDR3 region amplification was performed from RNA transcripts. A first-round RT-PCR of the TCR CDR3 used the HTBI primer set. Via MiXCR, TCRdb re-called the multiplex PCR reads, giving one row per CDR3 protein. The table has hundreds of thousands of distinct CDR3 sequences, about a sixth seen once.

The sequenced sample consisted of blood. The source is a woman between 18 and 30 years old with Graves' ophthalmopathy. The gene calls are TRBV2 and TRBJ2-7, with 8 nucleotides matching TRBD2. This CDR3 reads CASRRGTSPHEQYF. CDR3 sequence (DNA): TGTGCCAGCAGGAGGGGGACTAGTCCCCACGAGCAGTACTTC.